This TCR beta chain appears in the sequencing data of a study of cytomegalovirus exposure and HLA in healthy donors. V shed 2 bases and J 5 bases; nucleotides not matched to a gene: 5. This CDR3 has 14 amino acids. The germline CDR1 and CDR2 sequences are GTSNPN and SVGIG (reference sequence). With 60 Vbeta and 13 Jbeta primers, the PCR was carried out. The protocol was immunoSEQ multiplex PCR, while the TCRdb copy is restricted to in-frame clones and leaves out a portion. The sample contains more than 65,000 clones, 76% of which appear only once. This clone was detected only once. The sequenced material came from PBMCs. The chain carries TRBV30 and TRBJ2-2, with 7 bases fitting TRBD1. The TCR originated in a man in his forties in good health and CMV-seronegative. The CDR3 is CAWSRAGGTGELFF. The CDR3 nucleotides read TGTGCCTGGAGTCGGGCAGGGGGTACCGGGGAGCTGTTTTTT. The complete variable domain, with remaining parts taken from reference TRBV30 and TRBJ2-2, reads SQTIHQWPATLVQPVGSPLSLECTVEGTSNPNLYWYRQAAGRGLQLLFYSVGIGQISSEVPQNLSASRPQDRQFILSSKKLLLSDSGFYLCAWSRAGGTGELFFGEGSRLTVL.